These T cell receptor beta chains were read from a single sample in a study of T cell responses to AZD1222 COVID-19 vaccine. This table comes from immunoSEQ multiplex PCR, and its TCRdb copy is limited to in-frame clones, with some not included. The sample holds 75,000 to 90,000 clones, 89% seen once. Material: peripheral blood, obtained on day 0 of AZD1222 vaccination. These receptors were taken from an adult in good health. CDR3s include the opening cysteine and the closing phenylalanine or tryptophan. D genes are given only for firm matches. A clone size is listed for some rows: how often the clone was seen (once, few, many), or a class if it is expanded.

CDR3aa	CDR3nt	v_gene	j_gene	d_gene	abundance
CASQGTGRGHEQYF	TGTGCCAGCCAAGGGACTGGGAGGGGACACGAGCAGTACTTC	TRBV28	TRBJ2-7	TRBD2	.
CASSAWTGGHENIQYF	TGTGCCAGCAGCGCCTGGACAGGGGGCCACGAAAACATTCAGTACTTC	TRBV5-4	TRBJ2-4	TRBD1	.
CASSSEYYEQYF	TGTGCCAGCAGTAGTGAGTACTACGAGCAGTACTTC	TRBV6-2/TRBV6-3	TRBJ2-7	.	once
CASSEGRGVYNEQFF	TGTGCCAGCAGTGAAGGGCGGGGCGTGTACAATGAGCAGTTCTTC	TRBV2	TRBJ2-1	.	.
CATSREAGNTEAFF	TGTGCCACCAGCAGAGAAGCAGGAAACACTGAAGCTTTCTTT	TRBV15	TRBJ1-1	.	.
CASRVGPGQGGFEQYF	TGTGCCAGCCGCGTAGGTCCGGGACAGGGGGGGTTCGAGCAGTACTTC	TRBV9	TRBJ2-7	TRBD1	.
CASIDVLSGNTIYF	TGTGCCAGCATTGACGTACTCTCTGGAAACACCATATATTTT	TRBV14	TRBJ1-3	.	.
CATSQGLADQETQYF	TGTGCCACCAGTCAGGGACTAGCGGATCAAGAGACCCAGTACTTC	TRBV15	TRBJ2-5	TRBD2	.
CASSSPGTGTYEQYF	TGTGCCAGCAGCTCACCCGGGACCGGGACCTACGAGCAGTACTTC	TRBV7-9	TRBJ2-7	.	.
CAISESSGKETQYF	TGTGCCATCAGTGAGTCTTCAGGGAAGGAGACCCAGTACTTC	TRBV10-3	TRBJ2-5	.	.
CASTKRQVGQPQHF	TGTGCCAGTACCAAACGACAGGTTGGTCAGCCCCAGCATTTT	TRBV19	TRBJ1-5	.	.
CASSADPRGTEAFF	TGTGCCAGCAGCGCAGACCCCAGGGGCACTGAAGCTTTCTTT	TRBV9	TRBJ1-1	.	.
CASVRGNTIYF	TGTGCCAGTGTACGAGGCAACACCATATATTTT	TRBV19	TRBJ1-3	.	.
CASSYDREVDEQYF	TGTGCCAGCAGTTACGACAGGGAGGTGGACGAGCAGTACTTC	TRBV6-5	TRBJ2-7	.	few
CASSLFRGPDEQYF	TGTGCCAGCAGCTTGTTCAGGGGGCCCGACGAGCAGTACTTC	TRBV5-6	TRBJ2-7	TRBD1	.
CASSYRTGGHTEAFF	TGTGCCAGCAGTTACCGGACAGGGGGCCACACTGAAGCTTTCTTT	TRBV6-5	TRBJ1-1	TRBD1	.
CASRLPAAGGGNEQFF	TGTGCCAGCAGACTCCCGGCGGCAGGGGGCGGCAATGAGCAGTTCTTC	TRBV7-9	TRBJ2-1	TRBD1	.
CASSDLTGDTEAFF	TGTGCCAGCTCAGACTTGACAGGGGACACTGAAGCTTTCTTT	TRBV18	TRBJ1-1	TRBD1	.
CASSPTTGTGGSYNEQFF	TGTGCCAGCAGCCCAACTACAGGGACGGGGGGGTCCTACAATGAGCAGTTCTTC	TRBV13	TRBJ2-1	TRBD2	.
CASSLDSFYGYTF	TGTGCCAGCAGCCTGGACAGCTTCTATGGCTACACCTTC	TRBV6-5	TRBJ1-2	.	.
CASSLGGNTGELFF	TGTGCCAGCAGCTTAGGAGGAAACACCGGGGAGCTGTTTTTT	TRBV13	TRBJ2-2	.	few
CASSYGGGISHSPLHF	TGTGCCAGCAGTTATGGGGGGGGTATATCACATTCACCCCTCCACTTT	TRBV6-5	TRBJ1-6	.	few
CASSAPSGLAGAFEQFF	TGTGCCAGCAGTGCCCCTTCGGGACTAGCGGGAGCGTTTGAGCAGTTCTTC	TRBV6-1	TRBJ2-1	TRBD2	.
CASSQDLRGGYNEQFF	TGTGCCAGCAGCCAAGATCTACGGGGGGGATACAATGAGCAGTTCTTC	TRBV3-1/TRBV3-2	TRBJ2-1	TRBD2	.
CASSPPSRRGQRTEQYF	TGTGCCAGCAGCCCCCCCTCAAGGAGGGGGCAGCGTACCGAGCAGTACTTC	TRBV3-1/TRBV3-2	TRBJ2-7	.	.
CTSSQVWPNQPQHF	TGCACCAGCAGCCAAGTTTGGCCGAATCAGCCCCAGCATTTT	TRBV1	TRBJ1-5	.	few
CASSIDKRRGGGYTF	TGTGCCAGTAGTATAGATAAACGGCGAGGCGGTGGCTACACCTTC	TRBV19	TRBJ1-2	.	.
CASSLAVGMDTEAFF	TGTGCCAGCAGCTTGGCGGTCGGCATGGACACTGAAGCTTTCTTT	TRBV5-4	TRBJ1-1	.	.
CASSLGTEETQYF	TGTGCCAGCAGCTTGGGGACAGAGGAGACCCAGTACTTC	TRBV7-8	TRBJ2-5	TRBD1	.
CASSLLRNTEAFF	TGTGCCAGCAGCCTACTCAGGAACACTGAAGCTTTCTTT	TRBV4-2	TRBJ1-1	.	.
CASSSVTGFRPSYEQYF	TGTGCCAGCAGCAGTGTTACAGGCTTTCGACCCTCCTACGAGCAGTACTTC	TRBV5-8	TRBJ2-7	.	.
CASSPLDSKVYGYTF	TGTGCCAGCAGCCCTCTTGACAGCAAAGTCTATGGCTACACCTTC	TRBV3-1/TRBV3-2	TRBJ1-2	.	.
CASSLVDSTSYEQYF	TGCGCCAGCAGCTTGGTGGACAGCACCTCCTACGAGCAGTACTTC	TRBV5-1	TRBJ2-7	.	.
CASSSSTGYEQYF	TGTGCCAGCAGCTCCTCGACGGGATACGAGCAGTACTTC	TRBV5-6	TRBJ2-7	.	.
CASSLDQGTVGYTF	TGTGCCAGCAGCTTGGACCAGGGAACGGTTGGCTACACCTTC	TRBV5-4	TRBJ1-2	.	.
CASSGDRYQYEQYF	TGTGCCAGCAGTGGAGACAGGTATCAGTACGAGCAGTACTTC	TRBV25-1	TRBJ2-7	.	.
CASSESRTSNEQFF	TGTGCCAGCAGTGAATCAAGAACTTCCAATGAGCAGTTCTTC	TRBV25-1	TRBJ2-1	.	.
CASSPETGAGEKLFF	TGTGCCAGCAGCCCGGAGACGGGGGCAGGCGAAAAACTGTTTTTT	TRBV5-4	TRBJ1-4	.	.
CASSLGLARHEQFF	TGTGCCAGCAGCTTAGGACTAGCTCGCCATGAGCAGTTCTTC	TRBV5-6	TRBJ2-1	TRBD2	.
CASSQRGANRDYNSPLHF	TGTGCCAGCAGTCAACGAGGGGCTAACAGGGACTATAATTCACCCCTCCACTTT	TRBV27	TRBJ1-6	.	.
CSVEGGSRAEAFF	TGCAGCGTTGAGGGGGGGTCGAGGGCTGAAGCTTTCTTT	TRBV29-1	TRBJ1-1	.	.
CASGLAGRGGSYNEQFF	TGTGCCAGTGGACTAGCGGGGCGGGGCGGGTCCTACAATGAGCAGTTCTTC	TRBV3-1/TRBV3-2	TRBJ2-1	TRBD2	.
CASSRDGSYEQYF	TGTGCCAGCTCCCGGGATGGAAGCTACGAGCAGTACTTC	TRBV6-5	TRBJ2-7	.	.
CASSPLVVLNTGELFF	TGTGCCAGCAGCCCCCTGGTAGTCCTCAACACCGGGGAGCTGTTTTTT	TRBV9	TRBJ2-2	.	once
CASSLRRSLLAGGSETQYF	TGTGCCAGCAGCTTGCGTCGAAGCTTACTAGCGGGAGGATCGGAGACCCAGTACTTC	TRBV7-9	TRBJ2-5	TRBD2	.
CATSSYNEQFF	TGTGCCACCTCAAGTTACAATGAGCAGTTCTTC	TRBV6-5	TRBJ2-1	.	.
CASRGARNTEAFF	TGTGCCAGCAGGGGGGCCCGGAACACTGAAGCTTTCTTT	TRBV2	TRBJ1-1	.	.
CASSYGDRNTEAFF	TGTGCCAGCAGTTACGGGGACAGGAACACTGAAGCTTTCTTT	TRBV6-5	TRBJ1-1	TRBD1	.
CASSSGTSGEKNEQFF	TGTGCCAGCAGCTCCGGGACTAGCGGGGAGAAGAATGAGCAGTTCTTC	TRBV7-9	TRBJ2-1	TRBD2	few
CAISDRQGGYNEQFF	TGTGCCATCAGTGATCGGCAGGGGGGGTACAATGAGCAGTTCTTC	TRBV10-3	TRBJ2-1	.	.
CASSQGQGIGNTIYF	TGTGCCAGCTCACAAGGACAGGGCATCGGAAACACCATATATTTT	TRBV18	TRBJ1-3	TRBD1	.
CASSFVVAGGSEQFF	TGTGCCAGCAGCTTCGTAGTAGCGGGAGGTAGTGAGCAGTTCTTC	TRBV7-2	TRBJ2-1	TRBD2	once
CASSYSAGGAYGYTF	TGTGCCAGCAGTTACTCGGCAGGGGGGGCCTATGGCTACACCTTC	TRBV6-5	TRBJ1-2	TRBD1	.
CASSYPPGLETQYF	TGTGCCAGCAGCTATCCCCCGGGGCTAGAGACCCAGTACTTC	TRBV5-6	TRBJ2-5	.	.